The rows below give T cell receptor beta chains drawn from one sample of a study of blood T cell repertoires in COVID-19. Assay: immunoSEQ multiplex PCR; the TCRdb copy retains only in-frame clones and omits some. The top ten hold around 0.7% of the sample, which has hundreds of thousands of clones, roughly 90% seen once. Sequencing used peripheral blood. All receptors come from a human donor in a cohort sampled during active COVID-19. CDR3s leave out the opening cysteine and the closing phenylalanine or tryptophan. The order of the fields is D gene, V gene, J gene, clone size, CDR3 protein. The D gene is left open where the match is weak. Clone size is stated in some rows and not others, as once, few, many or a class when expanded.

TRBD2	TRBV2	TRBJ2-2	once	ASSDLLAEAAGELF
-	TRBV13	TRBJ1-1	-	ASSPWEGLEAF
-	TRBV2	TRBJ1-2	-	ASRARGSNYGYT
TRBD1	TRBV6-5	TRBJ2-7	-	ASSLGTDYYEQY
TRBD1	TRBV5-4	TRBJ2-5	-	ASSFPRDRADETQY
TRBD1	TRBV4-3	TRBJ1-1	-	ASSPNRGGLNTEAF
TRBD2	TRBV28	TRBJ2-7	-	ASSDYGGSSYEQY
TRBD2	TRBV4-2	TRBJ2-7	few	ASSQERDGRLY
-	TRBV19	TRBJ1-2	-	ASTPQELGRNYGYT
TRBD1	TRBV4-3	TRBJ2-1	-	ASSQAGGNEQF
TRBD2	TRBV28	TRBJ2-7	-	ASSYGLAGPYEQY
TRBD1	TRBV28	TRBJ2-7	-	ASRRTGSYEQY
-	TRBV3-1/TRBV3-2	TRBJ2-2	-	ASSPRETRPGELF
-	TRBV4-1	TRBJ2-7	-	ASSPWLGQGSYEQY
-	TRBV6-5	TRBJ2-7	-	ASRKYREASYEQY
TRBD1	TRBV7-2	TRBJ2-1	-	ASSPPRQGWV
TRBD2	TRBV28	TRBJ2-7	-	ASIGIAGGSYEQY
-	TRBV29-1	TRBJ1-2	-	SVGDSNYGYT
TRBD2	TRBV7-2	TRBJ2-5	-	ASSFFGGGAWETQY
-	TRBV4-1	TRBJ1-4	-	ASSQDPRDGEKLF
-	TRBV6-5	TRBJ2-7	-	ASKQGRYEQY
TRBD1	TRBV2	TRBJ2-7	-	ASRAGTGDYEQY
-	TRBV12-3/TRBV12-4	TRBJ1-5	-	ASPGHQH
-	TRBV4-3	TRBJ1-5	-	ASSQGAVSNQPQH
-	TRBV5-1	TRBJ2-3	-	ASSLVGNSGDTQY
-	TRBV6-2/TRBV6-3	TRBJ2-1	-	ASSFGNEQF
-	TRBV29-1	TRBJ1-1	-	SVGHLNTEAF
-	TRBV12-3/TRBV12-4	TRBJ1-4	-	ASSFGHAEKLF
TRBD1	TRBV7-2	TRBJ2-2	-	ASSNRGSTGELF
-	TRBV4-3	TRBJ1-4	-	ASSQRGGATNEKLF
TRBD1	TRBV29-1	TRBJ2-7	-	SVERTGIEGEQY
-	TRBV2	TRBJ2-7	-	ASTQGIGQGLGEQY